This is a list of T cell receptor beta chains from one sample in a study of T cell responses to AZD1222 COVID-19 vaccine. The data were produced by immunoSEQ multiplex PCR, yet TCRdb's version contains in-frame clones alone and is incomplete. Seen here are about 110,000 clones, 80% to 90% observed once, and the top ten hold 4% to 5.5%. The sample in question was peripheral blood, obtained 28 days after the second AZD1222 dose. The receptors stem from an adult who received the AZD1222 COVID-19 vaccine. Each CDR3 is given with its conserved first and last residue. A D gene is named only where the DNA matches it firmly. Size tells how often a clone was seen (once, few, many) or the class of an expanded clone, and some rows leave it out.

length | size | J | D | V | CDR3 | DNA
13 | NA | TRBJ2-7 | TRBD2 | TRBV28 | CASTSGRMYEQYF | TGTGCCAGTACTAGCGGGAGAATGTACGAGCAGTACTTC
13 | NA | TRBJ2-7 | NA | TRBV7-2 | CASSLEVPYEQYF | TGTGCCAGCAGCTTGGAGGTCCCCTACGAGCAGTACTTC
15 | NA | TRBJ2-2 | NA | TRBV4-2 | CASSPSGLPAGELFF | TGTGCCAGCAGCCCCTCGGGGTTACCGGCCGGGGAGCTGTTTTTT
24 | NA | TRBJ1-5 | TRBD1 | TRBV30 | CAWSVFTGAPHGDRDIYSNQPQHF | TGTGCCTGGAGTGTTTTCACGGGGGCCCCTCACGGGGACAGAGATATTTATAGCAATCAGCCCCAGCATTTT
16 | NA | TRBJ1-5 | NA | TRBV7-9 | CASSWAGGSGNQPQHF | TGTGCCAGCAGCTGGGCGGGGGGCTCGGGCAATCAGCCCCAGCATTTT
14 | NA | TRBJ1-2 | NA | TRBV15 | CATSRGRVNYGYTF | TGTGCCACCAGCAGAGGCAGGGTGAACTATGGCTACACCTTC
13 | NA | TRBJ1-1 | TRBD1 | TRBV30 | CALRQGARAEAFF | TGTGCCCTAAGACAGGGGGCGCGGGCTGAAGCTTTCTTT
13 | NA | TRBJ1-3 | TRBD1 | TRBV7-9 | CASSPGGRNTIYF | TGTGCCAGCAGCCCAGGGGGCCGAAACACCATATATTTT
15 | NA | TRBJ1-1 | NA | TRBV3-1/TRBV3-2 | CASSPFLGENTEAFF | TGTGCCAGCAGCCCCTTCCTTGGGGAGAACACTGAAGCTTTCTTT
17 | NA | TRBJ2-3 | NA | TRBV7-9 | CASSLALGGSRTDTQYF | TGTGCCAGCAGCTTAGCGCTGGGGGGCTCGCGCACAGATACGCAGTATTTT
15 | NA | TRBJ2-3 | NA | TRBV4-3 | CASARRRGSTDTQYF | TGCGCCAGCGCCCGGCGGAGAGGTTCCACAGATACGCAGTATTTT
16 | NA | TRBJ1-1 | NA | TRBV29-1 | CSVGWGATGMNTEAFF | TGCAGCGTTGGTTGGGGGGCAACGGGAATGAACACTGAAGCTTTCTTT
16 | NA | TRBJ2-2 | NA | TRBV7-2 | CASSFETGANTGELFF | TGTGCCAGCAGCTTTGAGACCGGCGCGAACACCGGGGAGCTGTTTTTT
13 | NA | TRBJ2-1 | NA | TRBV5-1 | CASSKTPKDEQFF | TGCGCCAGCAGCAAGACCCCAAAGGATGAGCAGTTCTTC
14 | NA | TRBJ2-1 | TRBD2 | TRBV7-8 | CASRFSGSQNEQFF | TGTGCCAGCAGGTTTAGCGGGTCTCAGAATGAGCAGTTCTTC
13 | NA | TRBJ1-2 | NA | TRBV28 | CASSLVGNYGYTF | TGTGCCAGCAGTTTAGTGGGAAACTATGGCTACACCTTC
14 | once | TRBJ2-5 | TRBD1 | TRBV7-2 | CASSLWGRGETQYF | TGTGCCAGCAGCTTATGGGGCAGGGGGGAGACCCAGTACTTC
14 | NA | TRBJ1-4 | TRBD1 | TRBV9 | CASSVYGQGSKLFF | TGTGCCAGCAGCGTTTATGGACAGGGGTCTAAACTGTTTTTT
15 | NA | TRBJ1-4 | NA | TRBV5-6 | CASSFRQSLNEKLFF | TGTGCCAGCAGCTTCCGACAGAGCCTTAATGAAAAACTGTTTTTT
18 | NA | TRBJ2-3 | TRBD2 | TRBV28 | CASTLDKGWAAGKDTQYF | TGTGCCAGCACTCTAGATAAAGGTTGGGCAGCGGGAAAAGATACGCAGTATTTT
16 | NA | TRBJ2-7 | TRBD2 | TRBV18 | CASSSNSGGKGYEQYF | TGTGCCAGCTCAAGTAATAGCGGGGGTAAAGGCTACGAGCAGTACTTC
15 | NA | TRBJ2-7 | NA | TRBV7-9 | CASSDGTRAMYEQYF | TGTGCCAGCAGCGACGGGACACGGGCCATGTACGAGCAGTACTTC
16 | few | TRBJ2-7 | NA | TRBV6-1 | CASSEVARNGNYEQYF | TGTGCCAGCAGTGAAGTAGCTCGGAACGGGAACTACGAGCAGTACTTC
13 | NA | TRBJ1-1 | NA | TRBV29-1 | CSVGGALNTEAFF | TGCAGCGTTGGAGGGGCCTTGAACACTGAAGCTTTCTTT
13 | NA | TRBJ1-2 | NA | TRBV30 | CAWSPPRPGGYTF | TGTGCCTGGAGTCCCCCCCGACCCGGCGGCTACACCTTC
15 | NA | TRBJ2-1 | NA | TRBV3-1/TRBV3-2 | CASSQDQDISGEQFF | TGTGCCAGCAGCCAAGATCAGGACATATCGGGTGAGCAGTTCTTC
14 | NA | TRBJ2-7 | NA | TRBV7-2 | CASSFRGFSYEQYF | TGTGCCAGCAGCTTTCGGGGGTTCTCCTACGAGCAGTACTTC
12 | once | TRBJ2-7 | NA | TRBV19 | CASASISYEQYF | TGTGCCAGCGCGAGCATCAGTTACGAGCAGTACTTC
16 | NA | TRBJ1-1 | NA | TRBV7-2 | CASSLGDRRMNTEAFF | TGTGCCAGCAGCTTAGGAGATCGAAGGATGAACACTGAAGCTTTCTTT
13 | NA | TRBJ2-5 | NA | TRBV6-2/TRBV6-3 | CASSYSLGGTQYF | TGTGCCAGCAGTTATAGCCTAGGGGGGACCCAGTACTTC
15 | NA | TRBJ1-5 | NA | TRBV2 | CASSGQTNYNQPQHF | TGTGCCAGCAGTGGTCAGACTAACTACAATCAGCCCCAGCATTTT
15 | NA | TRBJ1-1 | NA | TRBV2 | CASIRASGGDSEAFF | TGTGCCAGCATCCGAGCATCGGGGGGGGACTCTGAAGCTTTCTTT
13 | once | TRBJ1-2 | NA | TRBV7-3 | CASSPRANYGYTF | TGTGCCAGCAGCCCCAGGGCAAACTATGGCTACACCTTC
14 | few | TRBJ1-4 | NA | TRBV2 | CASRPVSRGEKLFF | TGTGCCAGCAGGCCGGTGAGCAGAGGGGAAAAACTGTTTTTT
16 | NA | TRBJ2-5 | TRBD2 | TRBV3-1/TRBV3-2 | CASSLSRFSGGETQYF | TGTGCCAGCAGCCTGTCCAGATTTAGCGGGGGAGAGACCCAGTACTTC
16 | few | TRBJ1-1 | TRBD1 | TRBV14 | CASSQDDGTANTEAFF | TGTGCCAGCAGCCAAGACGACGGGACAGCGAACACTGAAGCTTTCTTT
13 | NA | TRBJ1-5 | NA | TRBV4-2 | CASSQEVDQPQHF | TGTGCCAGCAGCCAAGAGGTGGATCAGCCCCAGCATTTT
15 | NA | TRBJ1-1 | TRBD1 | TRBV5-1 | CASSLDQGGGTEAFF | TGCGCCAGCAGCTTGGATCAGGGGGGCGGCACTGAAGCTTTCTTT
14 | NA | TRBJ2-2 | NA | TRBV7-2 | CASSPVPNTGELFF | TGTGCCAGCAGCCCGGTCCCAAACACCGGGGAGCTGTTTTTT
12 | NA | TRBJ2-7 | NA | TRBV2 | CASSAMRYEQYF | TGTGCCAGCAGTGCCATGAGGTACGAGCAGTACTTC
14 | NA | TRBJ1-4 | TRBD1 | TRBV18 | CASSTGFPNEKLFF | TGTGCCAGCTCGACAGGGTTTCCTAATGAAAAACTGTTTTTT
12 | NA | TRBJ2-1 | NA | TRBV5-1 | CASSFQGNEQFF | TGCGCCAGCAGCTTCCAGGGGAATGAGCAGTTCTTC
17 | NA | TRBJ2-7 | NA | TRBV9 | CASSVGNHRGGGGEQYF | TGTGCCAGCAGCGTCGGAAACCACAGGGGCGGAGGGGGCGAGCAGTACTTC
14 | NA | TRBJ2-5 | TRBD1 | TRBV7-9 | CASSSQGNQETQYF | TGTGCCAGCAGCTCACAGGGGAACCAAGAGACCCAGTACTTC
14 | NA | TRBJ1-4 | NA | TRBV18 | CASSAGTGHERLFF | TGTGCCAGCTCAGCCGGGACGGGACATGAAAGACTGTTTTTT
17 | NA | TRBJ1-5 | TRBD1 | TRBV4-3 | CASSQVRTGGLNQPQHF | TGCGCCAGCAGCCAAGTCCGGACAGGGGGCCTCAATCAGCCCCAGCATTTT
13 | NA | TRBJ1-1 | NA | TRBV12-3/TRBV12-4 | CASSPKGGAEAFF | TGTGCCAGCAGTCCAAAAGGCGGCGCTGAAGCTTTCTTT
14 | NA | TRBJ2-5 | NA | TRBV9 | CASSVDQLGETQYF | TGTGCCAGCAGCGTAGACCAACTGGGGGAGACCCAGTACTTC
14 | NA | TRBJ1-4 | NA | TRBV4-3 | CASSQDRADEKLFF | TGCGCCAGCAGCCAAGACAGGGCCGATGAAAAACTGTTTTTT
13 | NA | TRBJ2-7 | TRBD1 | TRBV11-3 | CASSFRQGSEQYF | TGTGCCAGCAGCTTTCGACAGGGTTCCGAGCAGTACTTC
15 | NA | TRBJ1-2 | TRBD1 | TRBV13 | CASSLAAGGLSGYTF | TGTGCCAGCAGCTTAGCGGCAGGGGGTCTGAGTGGCTACACCTTC